Detailed here is one TCR beta chain. The antigen it recognizes is unknown. The input lacks base qualities; no much larger clone sits a single base away. The method was the immunoSEQ multiplex PCR assay. To provide template for TCR sequencing, every sample had RNA extracted and reverse transcribed into cDNA. First-strand cDNA was synthesized with SuperScript III using a 2:1 mix of oligo-dT and random hexamers. Amplification bias was assessed with a synthetic immune receptor repertoire, and residual bias was removed computationally. Regarding the original processing steps: Raw reads were preprocessed for error removal, and CDR3 was defined according to IMGT conventions as running from the conserved cysteine to phenylalanine. Clonality was computed by normalizing Shannon entropy by log2 of the number of productive unique TCRs and subtracting the result from 1. Whether scalp clones were CD4 or CD8 was inferred by matching scalp TCRbeta sequences against CD4 and CD8 repertoires sorted from blood. Held by TCRdb, this immuneACCESS table contains in-frame sequences only and omits some clones. Under half of the omission traces to an unresolved V gene where checked; the cause of the rest is unknown. V and J calls and clone size are copied from that table; D and trimming were computed from the DNA. For this sample there are some 200,000 clones; approximately 60% appear just once. 4% to 6% of the sample rests with the top ten.

PBMCs were isolated by density centrifugation and stained for CD3, CD4 and CD8, and CD4+ and CD8+ T cells were sorted on a FACSAria. Scalp biopsies and blood samples were obtained from unaffected controls. These data are taken from a study of CD8+ T cells in alopecia areata (dated by TCRdb to 2016 to 2019). Context from the whole study: The study used high-throughput TCRbeta sequencing to examine T cell clonal expansion in alopecia areata, in both the C3H/HeJ mouse model and human patients. Human TCRbeta sequencing covered scalp tissue and sorted CD4+ and CD8+ peripheral blood T cells from patchy and totalis/universalis alopecia areata patients and healthy controls. RNA was extracted with the PAXgene miRNA kit for fixed scalp, the miRNeasy kit for PBMCs, and the RNeasy kit for mouse skin. Clonality in the scalp was compared among normal scalp (n=4), patchy alopecia areata scalp (n=8), and alopecia totalis/universalis scalp (n=8). Amplification of TCRbeta CDR3 regions was done by immunoSEQ multiplex PCR using 35 Vbeta forward primers and 13 Jbeta reverse primers. What the study reported, not specific to this receptor: Shared TCR sequences between patients were less evident than in mice, which may be partly attributable to HLA diversity in the patient population. Compared with normal scalp, lesional scalp had higher clonality and more expanded CD8+ clones, particularly in alopecia totalis/universalis, a pattern that suggests antigenic drive. Unlike mouse skin, which is dominated by gammadelta T cells, normal human skin has resident alphabeta T cells that are also sequenced, and this complicates analysis of the scalp TCR repertoire.

The CDR3 runs 15 residues from the cysteine to the phenylalanine. The entry retains the CDR3 DNA only, 45 bases that are in frame from base 1. Trimming removed 8 bases from V and 1 base from J, leaving 17 bases between the germline ends. The germline V gene specifies MGHRA as CDR1 and YSYEKL as CDR2. This chain is built from TRBV4-1 and TRBJ1-1; tentative D gene TRBD1, with 6 bases matching. This clonotype was obtained from a human donor in good health. The sample comprised CD8+ T cells sorted from blood. The CDR3 corresponds to CASRLGPGANTEAFF. The nucleotide sequence is TGCGCCAGCCGCCTTGGTCCGGGGGCGAACACTGAAGCTTTCTTT.